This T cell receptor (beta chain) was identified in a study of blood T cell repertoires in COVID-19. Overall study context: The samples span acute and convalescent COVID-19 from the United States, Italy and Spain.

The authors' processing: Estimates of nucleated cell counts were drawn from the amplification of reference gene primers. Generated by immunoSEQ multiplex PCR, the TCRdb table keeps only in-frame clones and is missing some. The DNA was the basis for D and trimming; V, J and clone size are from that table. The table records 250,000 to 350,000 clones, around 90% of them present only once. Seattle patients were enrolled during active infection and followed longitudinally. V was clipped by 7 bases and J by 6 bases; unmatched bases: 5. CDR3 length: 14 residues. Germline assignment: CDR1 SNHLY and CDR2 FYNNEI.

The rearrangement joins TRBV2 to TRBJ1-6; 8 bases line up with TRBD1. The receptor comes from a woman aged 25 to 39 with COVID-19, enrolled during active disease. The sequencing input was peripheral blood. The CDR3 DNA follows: TGTGCCAGCACCCTGGACAGGGTTAATTCACCCCTCCACTTT. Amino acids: CASTLDRVNSPLHF.